This entry lists 16 T cell receptor beta chains sequenced from one sample in a study of blood T cell repertoires in COVID-19. Clones were sequenced by immunoSEQ multiplex PCR, and TCRdb holds only the in-frame ones, with some missing. The table has 110,000 to 150,000 clones, 88% seen once. Sequencing was done on a sample of peripheral blood. Receptors originate from a woman aged 55-69 years with acute or convalescent COVID-19.

This clone was recorded a few times. The chain uses TRBV12-3 or TRBV12-4 and TRBJ1-1; 7 nucleotides match TRBD1. V dropped 6 bases and J dropped 4; count of bases not matched to a gene: 5. The CDR3 contains 13 residues. The CDR3 spells CASSPGGVTEAFF. CDR3 DNA: TGTGCCAGCAGCCCAGGGGGTGTCACTGAAGCTTTCTTT.

This sequence joins TRBV20-1 and TRBJ2-3, with a weak D call TRBD2 (7 bases). Germline V gives CDR1 DFQATT, CDR2 SNEGSKA (reference sequence). This CDR3 spans 14 amino acids. V was pared by 3 bases and J by 5 bases, with 15 bases between. The CDR3 loop is CSASDGGPRDTQYF. The CDR3 region has the DNA TGCAGTGCTAGTGACGGGGGGCCCAGAGATACGCAGTATTTT.

The chain links TRBV7-2 to TRBJ2-1; D not resolved. Trimming shortened V by 5 bases and J by 2 bases, and 7 bases separated the two germline ends. Germline V gene lookup returns CDR1 SGHTA and CDR2 FQGNSA. The CDR3 runs to 13 residues. CDR3 in DNA: TGTGCCAGCAGCCAGATCACCTACAATGAGCAGTTCTTC. It is translated as CASSQITYNEQFF.

J is TRBJ2-7 and V is TRBV15; 8 bases line up with TRBD1. The germline gives CDR1 LNHNV, CDR2 YYDKDF (reference sequence). V was clipped by 4 bases and J by 3 bases; unmatched bases: 2. The CDR3 length is 13 residues. CDR3 nucleotides: TGTGCCACCAGCATCGGACAGGGCTACGAGCAGTACTTC. Its translation: CATSIGQGYEQYF.

This clone has only a few counts. The chain carries TRBV10-3 and TRBJ1-1, with D unclear. Trimming stripped 6 bases from V and 1 base from J, with 12 bases between. Germline CDR1 and CDR2: ENHRY and SYGVKD. The CDR3 runs 14 residues. The CDR3 here is CAISPSGSNTEAFF. CDR3 in DNA: TGTGCCATCAGCCCATCCGGGTCGAACACTGAAGCTTTCTTT.

This rearrangement joins TRBV29-1 to TRBJ2-3; TRBD1 matches at 7 bases. V gave up 5 bases and J gave up 6 bases; unmatched junction bases: 14. CDR1 is SQVTM and CDR2 is ANQGSEA in the germline V gene. The CDR3 sequence is 15 residues long. DNA for the CDR3: TGCAGCGTTACAGGGGAAGCGAGGGAATCGGATACGCAGTATTTT. Translated: CSVTGEARESDTQYF.

The chain recombines TRBV6-1 with TRBJ1-2; 8 bases agree with TRBD1. Germline CDR1 is MNHNS and CDR2 is SASEGT. The CDR3 is 14 residues long. V dropped 2 bases and J dropped 8; count of bases not matched to a gene: 7. CDR3 loop: CASSESWTGSGYTF. The CDR3 DNA reads TGTGCCAGCAGTGAAAGTTGGACAGGGAGCGGCTACACCTTC.

The rearrangement links TRBV2 to TRBJ2-2; unclear D gene. The germline CDR1 and CDR2 sequences are SNHLY and FYNNEI. V shed 3 bases and J shed 1 base, with 6 bases lying between them. The CDR3 contains 14 residues. This CDR3 reads CASSDFVNTGELFF. CDR3 in DNA: TGTGCCAGCAGTGATTTCGTGAACACCGGGGAGCTGTTTTTT. The full variable domain, with the rest looked up from reference TRBV2 and TRBJ2-2, is EPEVTQTPSHQVTQMGQEVILRCVPISNHLYFYWYRQILGQKVEFLVSFYNNEISEKSEIFDDQFSVERPDGSNFTLKIRSTKLEDSAMYFCASSDFVNTGELFFGEGSRLTVL.

This chain connects TRBV9 to TRBJ2-3; maybe TRBD1 (6 bases). Germline loops: CDR1 SGDLS, CDR2 YYNGEE. Trimming took 3 bases from V and 2 from J, leaving 7 bases between them. This CDR3 is built from 13 residues. The CDR3 coding sequence is TGTGCCAGCAGCGGGGACAACACAGATACGCAGTATTTT. As protein: CASSGDNTDTQYF.

This chain links TRBV28 with TRBJ1-2; D remains unclear. CDR1 and CDR2 from the germline V gene are MDHEN and SYDVKM. CDR3 length equals 12 residues. V was clipped by 3 bases and J by 8 bases, with 10 bases between them. CDR3 bases: TGTGCCAGCAGTTTTCTGGTGGGCGGCTACACCTTC. This gives the protein CASSFLVGGYTF.

V and J are TRBV2 and TRBJ1-1; TRBD1 agrees at 8 bases. V lost 8 bases and J lost 0; bases outside the gene matches: 11. Germline V gene data show CDR1 as SNHLY and CDR2 as FYNNEI. This CDR3 is 16 amino acids long. Here the CDR3 DNA reads TGTGCCAGCTCGAGGCGGCAGGGGGCGATGAACACTGAAGCTTTCTTT. This gives the protein CASSRRQGAMNTEAFF.

The chain joins TRBV12-2 to TRBJ1-6. TRBV12-2 is reported as a pseudogene. The CDR3 runs 14 residues. The DNA for the CDR3 is TGTGCAAGTCGTGACGAGCGGTATAATTCACCCCTCCACTTT. Translated, it gives CASRDERYNSPLHF.

The chain uses TRBV5-8 and TRBJ2-7; 8 bases map to TRBD1. The germline gives CDR1 SGHTS, CDR2 YDEGEE. With V trimmed by 9 bases and J by 2 bases, 10 bases remained unmatched. The CDR3 totals 14 residues. The CDR3 region has the DNA TGTGCCACCGGGACCGGGACAGGCACCTACGAGCAGTACTTC. The encoded protein is CATGTGTGTYEQYF.

This chain uses TRBV27 with TRBJ1-5; perhaps TRBD1 as D (6 bases). This CDR3 spans 14 amino acids. Trimming removed 3 bases from V and 5 bases from J, with 11 bases in between. Germline assignment: CDR1 MNHEY and CDR2 SMNVEV (reference sequence). In DNA form, the CDR3 reads TGTGCCAGCAGTTTGTTATCAGGGGATCAGCCCCAGCATTTT. Encoded protein: CASSLLSGDQPQHF.

The gene calls are TRBV9 and TRBJ2-1, with 7 nucleotides matching TRBD1. Germline CDR1 reads SGDLS; CDR2 reads YYNGEE. The CDR3 has 15 amino acids. Trimming took 5 bases from V and 1 from J; bases not matched to a gene: 6. The CDR3 protein is CASRVRQGSYNEQFF. The CDR3 bases are TGTGCCAGCAGAGTAAGACAGGGTTCCTACAATGAGCAGTTCTTC.

This chain links TRBV18 with TRBJ2-2; 9 bases map to TRBD1. Germline trimming cut 3 bases from V and 3 bases from J; bases unmatched to any gene: 2. The germline CDR1 and CDR2 sequences are KGHSH and LQKENI. This CDR3 contains 15 residues. CDR3 protein: CASSPGQGYTGELFF. The DNA for the CDR3 is TGTGCCAGCTCACCGGGACAGGGATACACCGGGGAGCTGTTTTTT.